Listed here are 31 T cell receptor beta chains from one sample, sequenced in a study of vaccination and CD4 T cells after COVID-19. At the Johns Hopkins FTIC core, DNA taken from cultured CD4+ T cells was sequenced by way of the Oncomine TCR Beta short-read assay. TCRdb called the PCR reads again in MiXCR, with one record for every CDR3 protein. The table shows 8,500 to 10,000 distinct CDR3 sequences, with approximately 35% occurring only once. These receptors are not linked to any known antigen. The treatment is: approximately 9-day PBMC culture with coronavirus spike peptide pools or control peptides (ViraFEST assay). Harvesting of the unexposed donor's CD4+ T cells predated the COVID-19 pandemic (2011-2018). The sample comprised CD4+ T cells from blood, cultured in vitro. Receptor source: a human donor in good health.

This clonotype was found a few times. This chain uses TRBV27 with TRBJ2-3; D might be TRBD1 or TRBD2, each matching 5 bases. CDR1 is MNHEY, CDR2 SMNVEV, per germline (reference sequence). V was clipped by 8 bases and J by 9 bases, with 9 bases between them. CDR3 size: 10 residues. Here the CDR3 reads CASGTKTQYF. CDR3 DNA: TGTGCCAGCGGGACCAAAACGCAGTATTTT.

V usage is TRBV7-9 and J usage is TRBJ1-5; D is unresolved. The CDR3 runs 15 residues. Trimming left V 1 base short and J 0 bases short, with 7 bases between. Germline loops: CDR1 SEHNR, CDR2 FQNEAQ (reference sequence). The CDR3 DNA reads as TGTGCCAGCAGCTTAGGGGTCCCTAGCAATCAGCCCCAGCATTTT. Encoded protein: CASSLGVPSNQPQHF.

The gene calls are TRBV24-1 and TRBJ2-2, with TRBD1 identical over 7 bases. This CDR3 spans 14 amino acids. Germline V CDR1 and CDR2: KGHDR, SFDVKD. V shed 9 bases, J shed 4 bases, and the junction held 7 bases outside the gene matches. The CDR3 bases are TGTGCCACCGAGGAGACAGGGACCACCGGGGAGCTGTTTTTT. It specifies CATEETGTTGELFF.

The chain recombines TRBV27 with TRBJ1-5, with 7 bases lining up with TRBD1. CDR1 is MNHEY and CDR2 is SMNVEV in the germline V gene (reference sequence). The CDR3 length is 16 residues. V lost 5 bases, J lost 2 bases, and 9 bases stayed unmatched. CDR3 in DNA: TGTGCCAGCAGTCCCAACAGGGGTCGTGGCAATCAGCCCCAGCATTTT. Residues: CASSPNRGRGNQPQHF.

There are a few counts of this clonotype. The V call is TRBV27, the J call TRBJ2-2, with D perhaps matching TRBD2 (5 bases). Per germline, CDR1 MNHEY and CDR2 SMNVEV (reference sequence). The CDR3 spans 13 residues. V was trimmed by 6 bases and J by 5 bases, leaving 10 bases between them. CDR3 sequence reads: CASSPRGTGELFF. In DNA, the CDR3 is TGTGCCAGCAGCCCCAGAGGGACCGGGGAGCTGTTTTTT.

This clonotype showed up just a few times. This rearrangement joins TRBV7-9 to TRBJ2-3; no clear D. This CDR3 has 12 residues. Germline CDR1 SEHNR, CDR2 FQNEAQ (reference sequence). V was cut by 5 bases and J by 6 bases, with 9 bases left in between. The CDR3: CASSRTLDTQYF. The DNA of the CDR3 is TGTGCCAGCAGCCGGACCCTCGATACGCAGTATTTT. Full variable domain (remainder filled in from reference TRBV7-9 and TRBJ2-3): DTGVSQNPRHKITKRGQNVTFRCDPISEHNRLYWYRQTLGQGPEFLTYFQNEAQLEKSRLLSDRFSAERPKGSFSTLEIQRTEQGDSAMYLCASSRTLDTQYFGPGTRLTVL.

V and J are TRBV6-1 and TRBJ2-5, with D perhaps TRBD1 (5 bases). Germline CDR1 is MNHNS and CDR2 is SASEGT. V was shortened by 6 bases and J by 2 bases, with 13 bases between the two germline ends. This CDR3 spans 14 amino acids. The CDR3 is CASRSRVTQETQYF. Here the CDR3 DNA reads TGTGCCAGCAGATCCAGGGTGACTCAAGAGACCCAGTACTTC.

V gene TRBV2 combines with J gene TRBJ1-1, with 10 bases fitting TRBD1. The V segment lost 7 bases and the J segment 3 bases; nucleotides outside the gene matches: 5. This CDR3 has 14 amino acids. The germline CDR1 and CDR2 sequences are SNHLY and FYNNEI. DNA of the CDR3: TGTGCCAGCAACCTCGACAGGGGGCACACTGAAGCTTTCTTT. Amino acids: CASNLDRGHTEAFF.

This chain uses TRBV29-1 with TRBJ1-2; D might be TRBD1 (5 bases). V shed 0 bases and J shed 7 bases, with 9 bases lying between them. CDR3 length equals 12 residues. CDR1 SQVTM and CDR2 ANQGSEA come from the germline V gene. CDR3: CSVEDRGGGYTF. The CDR3 nucleotides are TGCAGCGTTGAAGATCGGGGGGGTGGCTACACCTTC. The complete variable domain, with remaining parts taken from reference TRBV29-1 and TRBJ1-2, reads SAVISQKPSRDICQRGTSLTIQCQVDSQVTMMFWYRQQPGQSLTLIATANQGSEATYESGFVIDKFPISRPNLTFSTLTVSNMSPEDSSIYLCSVEDRGGGYTFGSGTRLTVV.

The chain recombines TRBV19 with TRBJ1-5; 8 bases align to TRBD1. This CDR3 is 14 amino acids long. The ends lost 4 bases at V and 5 bases at J; junction bases unmatched: 4. Germline CDR1 is LNHDA and CDR2 is SQIVND (reference sequence). The CDR3 sequence is CASSSQGADQPQHF. Written as DNA, the CDR3 is TGTGCCAGTAGTAGTCAGGGGGCAGATCAGCCCCAGCATTTT. Supplemented by reference TRBV19 and TRBJ1-5, the full variable domain reads DGGITQSPKYLFRKEGQNVTLSCEQNLNHDAMYWYRQDPGQGLRLIYYSQIVNDFQKGDIAEGYSVSREKKESFPLTVTSAQKNPTAFYLCASSSQGADQPQHFGDGTRLSIL.

The gene calls are TRBV19 and TRBJ1-2, with TRBD1 as a possible D gene (6 bases). Trimming took off 4 bases at V and 0 bases at J, with 12 bases between the two ends. Germline loops: CDR1 LNHDA, CDR2 SQIVND (reference sequence). The CDR3 runs to 15 residues. The DNA for the CDR3 is TGTGCCAGTAGTACCCCACAGGGAGCTAACTATGGCTACACCTTC. Residues: CASSTPQGANYGYTF. The variable domain in full, completed from reference TRBV19 and TRBJ1-2, reads DGGITQSPKYLFRKEGQNVTLSCEQNLNHDAMYWYRQDPGQGLRLIYYSQIVNDFQKGDIAEGYSVSREKKESFPLTVTSAQKNPTAFYLCASSTPQGANYGYTFGSGTRLTVV.

This clonotype was observed once. The DNA is omitted, as the CDR3 cannot be located on it reliably, and the CDR3 follows TCRdb's listing. The genes are TRBV20-1 and TRBJ2-7; the DNA was not compared with TRBD2, the D call given in the table. Termini included, the CDR3 measures 23 amino acids. Looked up from germline, CDR1 is DFQATT and CDR2 is SNEGSKA (reference sequence). The CDR3 region is CARPSHTSQYLCASSEAGYEQYF.

This clonotype came up a few times. The chain employs TRBV7-9 and TRBJ1-1; D possibly corresponds to TRBD1 (5 bases). Germline assignment: CDR1 SEHNR and CDR2 FQNEAQ (reference sequence). The CDR3 is made up of 13 amino acids. V was trimmed by 5 bases and J by 2 bases, leaving 9 bases between them. The CDR3 region has the DNA TGTGCCAGCAGCATACAGGTTAACACTGAAGCTTTCTTT. The encoded protein is CASSIQVNTEAFF. The variable domain in full, with the rest retrieved from reference TRBV7-9 and TRBJ1-1, is DTGVSQNPRHKITKRGQNVTFRCDPISEHNRLYWYRQTLGQGPEFLTYFQNEAQLEKSRLLSDRFSAERPKGSFSTLEIQRTEQGDSAMYLCASSIQVNTEAFFGQGTRLTVV.

The chain recombines TRBV7-2 with TRBJ2-3; 8 bases map to TRBD2. Germline CDR1 reads SGHTA; CDR2 reads FQGNSA. The CDR3 has 16 residues. J gave up 3 bases and V 5 bases, and 10 bases lay outside the gene matches. The CDR3 coding sequence is TGTGCCAGCAGCCTCTGGGGCGGGGGGTGGACAGATACGCAGTATTTT. This encodes CASSLWGGGWTDTQYF.

The J gene is TRBJ2-7, the V gene TRBV9; 9 bases map to TRBD1. Trimming took 0 bases from V and 2 from J; bases not matched to a gene: 3. This CDR3 is 15 amino acids long. The V gene's germline CDR1 is SGDLS and CDR2 YYNGEE. CDR3 coding DNA: TGTGCCAGCAGCGTAGGACAGGGGGTCGCCTACGAGCAGTACTTC. Its protein is CASSVGQGVAYEQYF. Full variable domain (outside the CDR3, taken from reference TRBV9 and TRBJ2-7): DSGVTQTPKHLITATGQRVTLRCSPRSGDLSVYWYQQSLDQGLQFLIQYYNGEERAKGNILERFSAQQFPDLHSELNLSSLELGDSALYFCASSVGQGVAYEQYFGPGTRLTVT.

This clonotype was recorded a few times. The CDR3 here is CASSAISAPRGGYTF. Here the CDR3 DNA reads TGTGCCAGCAGTGCAATTTCGGCCCCGAGGGGTGGCTACACCTTC. This rearrangement joins TRBV6-1 to TRBJ1-2, with D maybe TRBD1 (5 bases). The V end lost 4 bases, the J end lost 7 bases, and 19 bases lay between the germline ends. This CDR3 region has 15 residues. Germline V CDR1 and CDR2: MNHNS, SASEGT.

CDR3: CASSNRNTIYF. CDR3 nucleotide sequence: TGTGCCAGCAGTAATCGAAACACCATATATTTT. The chain couples TRBV12-3 or TRBV12-4 to TRBJ1-3; no clear D gene. Deletions cut 5 bases from V and 5 bases from J, with 4 bases between. The CDR3 sequence is 11 residues long.

V is TRBV11-1 and J is TRBJ1-2; unclear D gene. From germline, CDR1 is SGHAT and CDR2 FQDESV (reference sequence). The CDR3 has 14 residues. V lost 5 bases and J lost 6, with 16 bases in between. DNA for the CDR3: TGTGCCAGCAGCCCTGGTTGGACTGAAGATGGCTACACCTTC. It specifies CASSPGWTEDGYTF.

The gene calls are TRBV20-1 and TRBJ2-7, with D uncertain. The V gene lost 2 bases and the J gene lost 1 base, with 6 bases spanning the gap. The CDR3 loop spans 12 amino acids. Looked up from germline, CDR1 is DFQATT and CDR2 is SNEGSKA (reference sequence). The CDR3 sequence is CSARPTSYEQYF. The CDR3 DNA sequence: TGCAGTGCTAGACCCACATCCTACGAGCAGTACTTC.

The chain has TRBV20-1 and TRBJ1-1, with D maybe TRBD1 (5 bases). The CDR3 runs 13 residues. CDR1 is DFQATT and CDR2 is SNEGSKA in the germline V gene (reference sequence). Trimming removed 3 bases at V and 3 bases at J, with 11 bases between. This chain's CDR3 is CSASDRPDTEAFF. In DNA, the CDR3 is TGCAGTGCTAGCGACAGACCTGACACTGAAGCTTTCTTT.

The chain couples TRBV2 to TRBJ2-7; D is perhaps TRBD1 (6 bases). The V gene's germline CDR1 is SNHLY and CDR2 FYNNEI. CDR3 length: 13 amino acids. V lost 10 bases and J lost 3, with 16 bases in between. The CDR3 DNA sequence: TGTGCCACCAGGGGCGAGGGGAACTACGAGCAGTACTTC. Translating gives CATRGEGNYEQYF.

This clonotype was detected a few times. The chain combines TRBV6-1 with TRBJ1-2; possible D gene TRBD1, 6 bases. The CDR3 is 16 residues long. V lost 6 bases, J lost 4 bases, and 21 bases lay in between. Germline-derived CDR1 and CDR2 are MNHNS and SASEGT. CDR3 sequence: CASRVEGGFIVYGYTF. The CDR3 DNA reads as TGTGCCAGCAGGGTGGAGGGGGGATTCATCGTCTATGGCTACACCTTC.

This clonotype has just a few counts. This rearrangement joins TRBV20-1 to TRBJ1-2, with D unclear. V was pared by 6 bases and J by 4 bases, with 12 bases between. This CDR3 is 12 amino acids long. Germline V gene lookup returns CDR1 DFQATT and CDR2 SNEGSKA (reference sequence). CDR3 nucleotides: TGCAGTGCAACGACATATCTCTATGGCTACACCTTC. This translates into CSATTYLYGYTF.

The CDR3 loop is CAWNVGLVGAGPQPQHF. The CDR3, as DNA: TGTGCCTGGAACGTAGGTCTGGTCGGGGCAGGGCCCCAGCCCCAGCATTTT. The V and J genes are TRBV30 and TRBJ1-5; D possibly corresponds to TRBD1 (5 bases). The CDR3 is 17 residues long. The germline gives CDR1 GTSNPN, CDR2 SVGIG (reference sequence). V was cut by 4 bases and J by 7 bases, with 26 bases left in between.

As to this clonotype: This may come from a read error, since a much larger clone is one base off. This rearrangement joins TRBV20-1 to TRBJ1-6, with a weak D call TRBD1 (6 bases). The germline V gene encodes CDR1 DFQATT and CDR2 SNEGSKA (reference sequence). The CDR3 loop spans 15 amino acids. The CDR3 here is CSASLGAGGDSSLHF. The CDR3 DNA reads as TGCAGTGCTAGCTTGGGGGCGGGTGGGGATTCATCCCTCCACTTT.

V usage is TRBV6-4 and J usage is TRBJ1-1, with D hard to call. CDR1 MRHNA and CDR2 SNTAGT come from the germline V gene. V gave up 4 bases and J gave up 6 bases, with 12 bases separating them. The CDR3 spans 13 residues. The CDR3 nucleotides are TGTGCCAGCAGTGGACAACCAGGCGCTGAAGCTTTCTTT. This encodes CASSGQPGAEAFF.

The V and J genes are TRBV11-2 and TRBJ2-3; no definite D call. The V gene's germline CDR1 is SGHAT and CDR2 FQNNGV. The CDR3 loop spans 14 amino acids. Trimming stripped 2 bases from V and 6 bases from J, with 12 bases between. The CDR3 bases are TGTGCCAGCAGCTTAAATAGTAGGGCGGATACGCAGTATTTT. Protein product: CASSLNSRADTQYF.

The table lists this clonotype with a few counts. The chain employs TRBV5-5 and TRBJ1-5; D gene uncertain. CDR1 and CDR2 from the germline V gene are SGHKS and YYEKEE (reference sequence). The V gene lost 4 bases and the J gene lost 1 base, with 12 bases spanning the gap. This CDR3 contains 15 residues. CDR3 nucleotide sequence: TGTGCCAGCAGCCAGCACTGGGTCAGCAATCAGCCCCAGCATTTT. This gives the protein CASSQHWVSNQPQHF.

This clonotype was detected only a few times. The chain links TRBV19 to TRBJ2-3, with no clear D. Germline CDR1 is LNHDA and CDR2 is SQIVND (reference sequence). V lost 5 bases to trimming and J lost 0 bases, with 9 bases between them. CDR3 length: 14 amino acids. CDR3 residues: CASSSGPSTDTQYF. CDR3 in DNA: TGTGCCAGTAGTTCGGGCCCTAGCACAGATACGCAGTATTTT.

This clonotype has just a few counts. As DNA, the CDR3 is TGTGCCAGCAGCTTCGGACTAGCGGGGGGCTTTGGCACAGATACGCAGTATTTT. It is translated as CASSFGLAGGFGTDTQYF. J is TRBJ2-3 and V is TRBV7-9; 14 bases align to TRBD2. In germline, CDR1 is SEHNR, CDR2 FQNEAQ (reference sequence). The length of the CDR3 is 18 residues. J gave up 1 base and V 3 bases, and 6 bases lay outside the gene matches.

This clonotype was found a few times. The chain employs TRBV5-4 and TRBJ2-7, with 7 bases fitting TRBD2. The V gene end was trimmed by 0 bases and the J gene end by 5 bases; junction bases not matched to a gene: 5. The germline V gene encodes CDR1 SGHNT and CDR2 YYREEE (reference sequence). The CDR3 consists of 14 residues. CDR3 DNA sequence: TGTGCCAGCAGCTTGGAGACCAGCGGGAACGAGCAGTACTTC. This gives the protein CASSLETSGNEQYF.